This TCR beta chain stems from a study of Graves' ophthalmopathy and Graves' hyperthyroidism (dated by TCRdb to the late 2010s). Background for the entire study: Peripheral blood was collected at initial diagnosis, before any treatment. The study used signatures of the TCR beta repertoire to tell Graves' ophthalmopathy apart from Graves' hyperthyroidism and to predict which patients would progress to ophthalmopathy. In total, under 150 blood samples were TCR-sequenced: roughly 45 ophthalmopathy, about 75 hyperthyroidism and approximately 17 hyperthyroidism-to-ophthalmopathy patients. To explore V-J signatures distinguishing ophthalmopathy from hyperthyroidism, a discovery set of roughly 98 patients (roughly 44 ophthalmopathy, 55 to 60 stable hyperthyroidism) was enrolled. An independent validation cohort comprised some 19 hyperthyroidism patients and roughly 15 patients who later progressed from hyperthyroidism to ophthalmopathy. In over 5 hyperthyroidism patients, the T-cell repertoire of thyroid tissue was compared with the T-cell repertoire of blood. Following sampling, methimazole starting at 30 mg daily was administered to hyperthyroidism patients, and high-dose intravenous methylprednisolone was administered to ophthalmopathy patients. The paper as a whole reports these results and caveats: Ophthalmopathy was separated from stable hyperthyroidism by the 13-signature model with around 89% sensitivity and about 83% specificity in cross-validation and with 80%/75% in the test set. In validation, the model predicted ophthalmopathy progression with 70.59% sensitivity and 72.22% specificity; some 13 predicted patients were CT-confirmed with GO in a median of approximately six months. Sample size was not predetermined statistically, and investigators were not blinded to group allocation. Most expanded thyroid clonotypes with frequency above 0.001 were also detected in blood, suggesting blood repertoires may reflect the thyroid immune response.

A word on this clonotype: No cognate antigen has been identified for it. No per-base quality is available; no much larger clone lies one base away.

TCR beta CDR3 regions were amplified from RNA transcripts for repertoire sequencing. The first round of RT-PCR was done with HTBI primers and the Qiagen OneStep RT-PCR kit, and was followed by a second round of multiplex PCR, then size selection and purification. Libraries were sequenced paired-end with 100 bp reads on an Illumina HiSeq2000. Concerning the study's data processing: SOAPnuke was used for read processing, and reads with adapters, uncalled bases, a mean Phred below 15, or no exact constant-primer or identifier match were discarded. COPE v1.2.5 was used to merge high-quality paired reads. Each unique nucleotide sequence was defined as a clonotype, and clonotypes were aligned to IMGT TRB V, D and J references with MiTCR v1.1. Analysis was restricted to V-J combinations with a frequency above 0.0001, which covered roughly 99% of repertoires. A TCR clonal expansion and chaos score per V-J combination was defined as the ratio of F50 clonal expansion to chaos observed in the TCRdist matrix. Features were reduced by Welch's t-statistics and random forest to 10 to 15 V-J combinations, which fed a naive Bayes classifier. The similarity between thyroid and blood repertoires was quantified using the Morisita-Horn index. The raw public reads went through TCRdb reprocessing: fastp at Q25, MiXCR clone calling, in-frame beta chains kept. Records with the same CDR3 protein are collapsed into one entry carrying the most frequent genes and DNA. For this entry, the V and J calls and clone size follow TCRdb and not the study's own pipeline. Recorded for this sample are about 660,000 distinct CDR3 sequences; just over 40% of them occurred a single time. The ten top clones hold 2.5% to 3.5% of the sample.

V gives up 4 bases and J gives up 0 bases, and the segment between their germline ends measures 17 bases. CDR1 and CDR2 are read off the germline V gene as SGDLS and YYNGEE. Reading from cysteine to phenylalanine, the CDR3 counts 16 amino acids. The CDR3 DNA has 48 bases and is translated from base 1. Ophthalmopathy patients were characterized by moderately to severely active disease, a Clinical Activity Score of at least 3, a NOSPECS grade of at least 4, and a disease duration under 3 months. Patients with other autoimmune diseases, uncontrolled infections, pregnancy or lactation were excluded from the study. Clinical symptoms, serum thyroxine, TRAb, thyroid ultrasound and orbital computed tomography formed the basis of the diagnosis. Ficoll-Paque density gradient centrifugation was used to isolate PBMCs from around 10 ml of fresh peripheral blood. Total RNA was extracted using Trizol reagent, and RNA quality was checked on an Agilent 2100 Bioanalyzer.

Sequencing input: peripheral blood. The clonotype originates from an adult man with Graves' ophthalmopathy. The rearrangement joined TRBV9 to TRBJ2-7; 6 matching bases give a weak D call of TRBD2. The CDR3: CASSPSDGSFSYEQYF. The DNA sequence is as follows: TGTGCCAGCAGCCCATCCGACGGGAGCTTCTCCTACGAGCAGTACTTC.